In its sample, the clone carrying this T cell receptor beta chain was seen many times. Its antigen remains unknown. The CDR3 runs 11 residues. V was pared by 0 bases and J by 10 bases, with 4 bases between. From germline, CDR1 is LGHNA and CDR2 YSLEER. The sample belongs to a study of spatial heterogeneity in lung cancer. Study-wide results and caveats: TCRs found ubiquitously expanded in tumor appeared in blood more at resection than at follow-up.

Time point specified: sample taken at primary tumor resection. Whole RNA from tumor, nontumor lung or frozen PBMC was sequenced unsorted. A single record per CDR3 protein comes from TCRdb applying MiXCR to the 5' RACE reads. The sample consists of tens of thousands of distinct CDR3 sequences, 4.5% to 7% of them appearing once. The chain has TRBV4-3 and TRBJ2-1, with D hard to call. Sequences were derived from PBMCs, sampled at surgery. This sequence was found in a male donor with early-stage non-small cell lung cancer. The chain's CDR3 is CASSQESEQFF. CDR3 DNA sequence: TGCGCCAGCAGCCAAGAGTCAGAGCAGTTCTTC.